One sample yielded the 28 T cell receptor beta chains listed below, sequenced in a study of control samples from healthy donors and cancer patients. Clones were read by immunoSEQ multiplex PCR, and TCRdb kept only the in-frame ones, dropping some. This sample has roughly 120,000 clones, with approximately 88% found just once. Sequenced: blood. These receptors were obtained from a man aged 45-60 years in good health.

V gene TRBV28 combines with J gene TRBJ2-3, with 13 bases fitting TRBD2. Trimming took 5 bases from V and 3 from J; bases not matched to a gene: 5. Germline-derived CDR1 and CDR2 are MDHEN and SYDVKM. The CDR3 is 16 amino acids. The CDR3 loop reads CASSVLAGGPTDTQYF. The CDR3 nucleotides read TGTGCCAGCAGTGTACTAGCGGGGGGGCCAACAGATACGCAGTATTTT.

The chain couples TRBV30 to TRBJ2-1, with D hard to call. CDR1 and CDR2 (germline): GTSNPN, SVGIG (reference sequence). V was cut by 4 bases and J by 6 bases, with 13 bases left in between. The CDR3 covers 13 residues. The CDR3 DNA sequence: TGTGCCTGGAACCGACTTAATGGCAATGAGCAGTTCTTC. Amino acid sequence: CAWNRLNGNEQFF. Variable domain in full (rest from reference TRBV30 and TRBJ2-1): SQTIHQWPATLVQPVGSPLSLECTVEGTSNPNLYWYRQAAGRGLQLLFYSVGIGQISSEVPQNLSASRPQDRQFILSSKKLLLSDSGFYLCAWNRLNGNEQFFGPGTRLTVL.

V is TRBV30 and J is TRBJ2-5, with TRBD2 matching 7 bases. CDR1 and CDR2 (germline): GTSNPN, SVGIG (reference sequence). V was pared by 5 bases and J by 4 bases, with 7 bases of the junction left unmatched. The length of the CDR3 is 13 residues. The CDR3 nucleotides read TGTGCCTGGGGCGGGGGTTACGGAGAGACCCAGTACTTC. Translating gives CAWGGGYGETQYF.

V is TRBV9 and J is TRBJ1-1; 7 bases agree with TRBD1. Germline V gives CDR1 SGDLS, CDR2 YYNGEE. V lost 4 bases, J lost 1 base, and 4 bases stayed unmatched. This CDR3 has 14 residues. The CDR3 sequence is CASSWGTANTEAFF. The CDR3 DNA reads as TGTGCCAGCAGCTGGGGGACAGCGAACACTGAAGCTTTCTTT. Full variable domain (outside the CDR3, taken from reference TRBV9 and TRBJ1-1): DSGVTQTPKHLITATGQRVTLRCSPRSGDLSVYWYQQSLDQGLQFLIQYYNGEERAKGNILERFSAQQFPDLHSELNLSSLELGDSALYFCASSWGTANTEAFFGQGTRLTVV.

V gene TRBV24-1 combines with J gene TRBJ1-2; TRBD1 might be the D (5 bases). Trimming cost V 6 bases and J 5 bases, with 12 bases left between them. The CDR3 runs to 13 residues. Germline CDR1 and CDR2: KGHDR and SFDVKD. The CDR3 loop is CATSPGTAYGYTF. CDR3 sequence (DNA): TGTGCCACCAGTCCCGGGACCGCTTATGGCTACACCTTC.

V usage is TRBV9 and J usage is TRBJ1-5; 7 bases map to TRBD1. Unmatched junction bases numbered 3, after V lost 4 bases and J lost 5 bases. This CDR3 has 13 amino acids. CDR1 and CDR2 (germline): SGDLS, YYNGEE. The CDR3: CASSNRGDQPQHF. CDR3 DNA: TGTGCCAGCAGCAACAGGGGAGATCAGCCCCAGCATTTT.

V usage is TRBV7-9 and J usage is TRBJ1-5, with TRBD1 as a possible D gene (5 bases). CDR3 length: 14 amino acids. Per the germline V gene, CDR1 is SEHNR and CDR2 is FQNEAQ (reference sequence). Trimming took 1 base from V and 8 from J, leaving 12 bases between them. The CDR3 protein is CASSLDRLTEPQHF. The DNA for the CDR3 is TGTGCCAGCAGCTTAGACAGGCTGACGGAGCCCCAGCATTTT.

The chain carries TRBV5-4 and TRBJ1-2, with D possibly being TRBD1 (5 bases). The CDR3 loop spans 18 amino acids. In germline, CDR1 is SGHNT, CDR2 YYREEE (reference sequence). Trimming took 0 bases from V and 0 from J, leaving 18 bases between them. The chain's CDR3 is CASSLAGTAPDPNYGYTF. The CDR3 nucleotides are TGTGCCAGCAGCTTGGCCGGGACGGCCCCGGACCCTAACTATGGCTACACCTTC.

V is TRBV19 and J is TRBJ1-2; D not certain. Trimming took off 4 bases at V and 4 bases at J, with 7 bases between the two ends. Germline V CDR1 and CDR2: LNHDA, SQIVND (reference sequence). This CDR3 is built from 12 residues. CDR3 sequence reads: CASSNLIYGYTF. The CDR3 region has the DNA TGTGCCAGTAGTAACCTCATCTATGGCTACACCTTC.

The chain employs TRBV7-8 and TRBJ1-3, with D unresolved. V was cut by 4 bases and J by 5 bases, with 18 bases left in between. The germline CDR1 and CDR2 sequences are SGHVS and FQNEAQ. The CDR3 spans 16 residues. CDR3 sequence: CASSSDRASARNTIYF. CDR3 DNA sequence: TGTGCCAGCAGCTCAGATCGGGCTTCAGCTCGAAACACCATATATTTT.

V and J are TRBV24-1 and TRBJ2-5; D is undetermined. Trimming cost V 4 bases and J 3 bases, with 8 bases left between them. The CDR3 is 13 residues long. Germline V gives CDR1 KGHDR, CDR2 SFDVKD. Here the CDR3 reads CATSDLSKETQYF. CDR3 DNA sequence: TGTGCCACCAGTGACCTATCCAAAGAGACCCAGTACTTC.

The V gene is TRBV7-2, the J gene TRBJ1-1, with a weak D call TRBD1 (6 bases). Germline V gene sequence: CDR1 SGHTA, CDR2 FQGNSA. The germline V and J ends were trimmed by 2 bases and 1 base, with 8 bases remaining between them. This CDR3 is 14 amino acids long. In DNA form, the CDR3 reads TGTGCCAGCAGCTTAACGGGGGCGAACACTGAAGCTTTCTTT. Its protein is CASSLTGANTEAFF.

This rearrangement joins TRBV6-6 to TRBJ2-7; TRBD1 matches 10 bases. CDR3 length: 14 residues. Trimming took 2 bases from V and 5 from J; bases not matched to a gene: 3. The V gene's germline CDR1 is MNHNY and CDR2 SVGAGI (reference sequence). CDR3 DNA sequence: TGTGCCAGCAGTTACGACAGGGGGCTGGACGAGCAGTACTTC. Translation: CASSYDRGLDEQYF.

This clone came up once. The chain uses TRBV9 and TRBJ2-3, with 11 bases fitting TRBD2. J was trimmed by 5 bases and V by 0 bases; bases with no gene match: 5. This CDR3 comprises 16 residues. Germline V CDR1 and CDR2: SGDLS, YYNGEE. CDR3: CASSVVAGGILDTQYF. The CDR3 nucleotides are TGTGCCAGCAGCGTAGTAGCGGGGGGGATTCTAGATACGCAGTATTTT. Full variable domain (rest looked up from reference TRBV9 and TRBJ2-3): DSGVTQTPKHLITATGQRVTLRCSPRSGDLSVYWYQQSLDQGLQFLIQYYNGEERAKGNILERFSAQQFPDLHSELNLSSLELGDSALYFCASSVVAGGILDTQYFGPGTRLTVL.

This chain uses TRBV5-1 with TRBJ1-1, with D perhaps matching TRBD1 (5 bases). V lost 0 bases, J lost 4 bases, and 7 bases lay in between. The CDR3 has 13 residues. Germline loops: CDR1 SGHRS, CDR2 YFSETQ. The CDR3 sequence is CASSLAGSTEAFF. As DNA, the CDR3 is TGCGCCAGCAGCTTGGCAGGGAGCACTGAAGCTTTCTTT. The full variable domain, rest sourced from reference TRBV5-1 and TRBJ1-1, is KAGVTQTPRYLIKTRGQQVTLSCSPISGHRSVSWYQQTPGQGLQFLFEYFSETQRNKGNFPGRFSGRQFSNSRSEMNVSTLELGDSALYLCASSLAGSTEAFFGQGTRLTVV.

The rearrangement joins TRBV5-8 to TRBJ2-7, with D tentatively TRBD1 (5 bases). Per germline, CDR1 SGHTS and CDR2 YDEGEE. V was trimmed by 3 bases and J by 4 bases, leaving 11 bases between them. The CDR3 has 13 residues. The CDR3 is CASSWVKGYEQYF. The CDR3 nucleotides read TGTGCCAGCAGCTGGGTAAAGGGGTACGAGCAGTACTTC.

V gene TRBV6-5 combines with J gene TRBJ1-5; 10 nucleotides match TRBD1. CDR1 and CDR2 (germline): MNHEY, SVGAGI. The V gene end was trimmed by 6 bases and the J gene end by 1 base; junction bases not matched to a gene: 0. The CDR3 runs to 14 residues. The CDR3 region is CASRGQGSNQPQHF. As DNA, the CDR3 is TGTGCCAGCAGGGGACAGGGGAGCAATCAGCCCCAGCATTTT.

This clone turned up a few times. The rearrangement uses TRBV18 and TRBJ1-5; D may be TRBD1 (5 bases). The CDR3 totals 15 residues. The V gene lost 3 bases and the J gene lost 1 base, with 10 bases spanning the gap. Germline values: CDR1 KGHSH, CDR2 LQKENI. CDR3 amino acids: CASSPVGVSNQPQHF. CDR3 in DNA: TGTGCCAGCTCACCGGTAGGGGTGAGCAATCAGCCCCAGCATTTT. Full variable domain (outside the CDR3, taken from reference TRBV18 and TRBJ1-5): NAGVMQNPRHLVRRRGQEARLRCSPMKGHSHVYWYRQLPEEGLKFMVYLQKENIIDESGMPKERFSAEFPKEGPSILRIQQVVRGDSAAYFCASSPVGVSNQPQHFGDGTRLSIL.

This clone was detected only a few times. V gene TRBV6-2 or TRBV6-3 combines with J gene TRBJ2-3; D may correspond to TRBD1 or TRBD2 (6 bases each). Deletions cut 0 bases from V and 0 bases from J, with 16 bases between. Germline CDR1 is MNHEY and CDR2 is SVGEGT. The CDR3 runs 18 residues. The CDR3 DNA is TGTGCCAGCAGTTACTCCTCAGGGGTAGCGGCTAGCACAGATACGCAGTATTTT. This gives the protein CASSYSSGVAASTDTQYF.

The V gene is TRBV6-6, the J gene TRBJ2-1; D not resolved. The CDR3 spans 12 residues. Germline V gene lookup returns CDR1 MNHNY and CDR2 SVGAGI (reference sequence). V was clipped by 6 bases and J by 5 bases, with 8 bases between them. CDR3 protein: CASSYADNEQFF. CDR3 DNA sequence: TGTGCCAGCAGCTACGCCGACAATGAGCAGTTCTTC.

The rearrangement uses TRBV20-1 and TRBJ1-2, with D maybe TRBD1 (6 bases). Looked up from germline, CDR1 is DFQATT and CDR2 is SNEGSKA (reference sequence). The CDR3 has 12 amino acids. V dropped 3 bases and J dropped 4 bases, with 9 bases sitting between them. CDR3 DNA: TGCAGTGCTAGTCAACAGGGCTATGGCTACACCTTC. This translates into CSASQQGYGYTF.

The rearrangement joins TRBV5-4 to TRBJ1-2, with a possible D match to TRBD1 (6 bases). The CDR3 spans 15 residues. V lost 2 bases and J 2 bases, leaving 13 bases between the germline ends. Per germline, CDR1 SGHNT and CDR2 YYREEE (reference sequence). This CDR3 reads CASSFRDTQNYGYTF. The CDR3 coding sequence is TGTGCCAGCAGCTTTAGGGACACCCAAAACTATGGCTACACCTTC.

The CDR3 here is CASSAPTGEITEAFF. As DNA, the CDR3 is TGCGCCAGCAGCGCACCGACAGGGGAGATCACTGAAGCTTTCTTT. The chain recombines TRBV4-1 with TRBJ1-1; 8 bases match TRBD1. Germline trimming cut 5 bases from V and 4 bases from J; bases unmatched to any gene: 9. This CDR3 is built from 15 residues. Germline loops: CDR1 MGHRA, CDR2 YSYEKL.

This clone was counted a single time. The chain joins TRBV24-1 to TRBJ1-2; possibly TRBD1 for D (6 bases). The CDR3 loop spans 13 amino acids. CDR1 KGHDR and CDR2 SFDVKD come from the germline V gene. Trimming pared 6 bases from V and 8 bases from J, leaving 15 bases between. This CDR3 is CATSYTGSYGYTF. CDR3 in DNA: TGTGCCACCAGTTACACAGGGTCCTACGGCTACACCTTC.

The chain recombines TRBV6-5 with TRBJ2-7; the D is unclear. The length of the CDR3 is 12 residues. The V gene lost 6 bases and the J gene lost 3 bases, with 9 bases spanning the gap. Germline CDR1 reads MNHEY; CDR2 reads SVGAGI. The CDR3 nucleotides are TGTGCCAGCAGGGCTTCTAACTACGAGCAGTACTTC. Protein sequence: CASRASNYEQYF.

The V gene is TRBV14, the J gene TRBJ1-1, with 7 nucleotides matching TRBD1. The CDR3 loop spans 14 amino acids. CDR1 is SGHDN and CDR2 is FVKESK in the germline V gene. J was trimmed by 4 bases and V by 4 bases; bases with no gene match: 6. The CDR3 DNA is TGTGCCAGCAGCCTTCAGGGGGGCGGCACTGAAGCTTTCTTT. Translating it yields CASSLQGGGTEAFF.

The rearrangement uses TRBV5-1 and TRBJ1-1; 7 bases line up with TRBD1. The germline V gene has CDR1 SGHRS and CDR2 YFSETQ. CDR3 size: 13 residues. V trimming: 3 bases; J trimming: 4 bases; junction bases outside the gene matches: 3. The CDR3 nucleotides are TGCGCCAGCAGCTCTCAGGGGGGCACTGAAGCTTTCTTT. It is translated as CASSSQGGTEAFF.

In nucleotides, the CDR3 is TGTGCCAGTAGTATGGGTCCAAGTGGGGAGACCCAGTACTTC. Translating it yields CASSMGPSGETQYF. The gene calls are TRBV19 and TRBJ2-5; D gene unclear. The CDR3 is made up of 14 amino acids. V gave up 3 bases and J gave up 5 bases, with 13 bases separating them. Germline CDR1 and CDR2: LNHDA and SQIVND (reference sequence).